The present entry profiles one TCR beta chain with its context. Its binding antigen is unknown. No much larger clone is present one base from it, and per-base qualities are unavailable. These data come from a study of naive and memory T cell subsets (dated by TCRdb to 2016 to 2017). In terms of the full investigation: An open-source, UMI-based TCR alpha and beta sequencing pipeline was applied to sorted naive and memory peripheral blood T cell subsets. Complete agreement was observed between the functional CMV T cell responses and the IgG serology results. RNA was DNase-treated and reverse transcribed with TCR constant-region primers, mostly using SuperScript III. What the work shows at the level of the full study, not this receptor alone: The repertoire findings for the naive and memory subsets could not be validated, as no ground truth was available. TCR abundance followed a power law whose exponent differed between naive and memory subsets but was consistent across the three individuals. RNA-based TCR counts may be influenced by expression changes linked to T cell activation and differentiation. Once error correction was done, more than 90% of naive TCR sequences showed up just once, which made the naive abundance distributions much steeper than those of the memory subsets. In both CD4 and CD8 cells, a rise in Gini index and a fall in Shannon and inverse Simpson diversity were observed from naive through CM, EM and EMRA. Each clonotype was defined as a single alpha or beta chain sequence rather than as a paired alpha/beta receptor.

From the cysteine up to the phenylalanine, the CDR3 has a length of 14 residues. Just CDR3 DNA is preserved here, 42 bases in frame from base 1. V sheds 1 base and J sheds 0 bases, leaving 9 bases between their ends. The germline V gene (reference sequence) provides CDR1 GTSNPN and CDR2 SVGIG. From the second PCR step onward, the TCR alpha chain libraries and the TCR beta chain libraries were amplified separately. Donor CMV status was determined by IFNgamma production from CD4+ T cells after overnight stimulation of fresh PBMCs with CMV viral lysate. CD4 T cells were positively selected using Miltenyi beads, after which CD8 T cells were positively selected from the CD4-negative fraction. After staining for CD3, CD4, CD8, CD45RA, CD27 and a live/dead dye, cells were sorted on a BD Aria II into four subsets based on CD45RA and CD27. Blood was obtained from three healthy volunteers, and the blood from each volunteer was fractionated into CD4 and CD8 T cells and subsequently into four differentiation subsets. Around 130 ml of peripheral blood was taken from each donor, and PBMC were separated by density-gradient centrifugation on Ficoll-Paque PLUS. Sorted cells were lysed in RLT buffer, after which RNA was extracted using a Qiagen RNeasy kit and stored at -80 degrees C.

Library preparation was by UMI-ligation and nested PCR. To cover both TRBC1 and TRBC2, the beta constant-region primer consisted of an equimolar mix of two oligonucleotides. A single-stranded oligonucleotide bearing the SP2 primer plus a 12-nucleotide UMI was ligated onto the 3' end of the cDNA by T4 RNA ligase 1. Four rounds of PCR, combining the SP2 primer with nested alpha and beta constant-region primers, were used to amplify the ligated cDNA. The ligation reaction was kept at 16 degrees C for about 18-24 hours. PCR2 was typically performed as a SYBR Green qPCR and was stopped at a predetermined threshold so that over-amplification was prevented. All purifications after the first were performed with Agencourt AMPure XP magnetic beads. Library amounts were measured by Qubit and library quality was assessed on a TapeStation, where the main peak was expected at around 650 bp. Pooled libraries were sequenced on an Illumina MiSeq with v2 2x251 paired-end kits, typically giving about 0.95-2.2 million reads per sample. Each sample's library went into the pool at roughly 4 nM, and about 5-8% PhiX was added to help with cluster recognition. In the paper's pipeline: V and J genes were assigned to Demultiplexor-processed FASTQ reads by Decombinator through tag matching, with a single base-pair mismatch being allowed. Collapsinator used UMIs to correct both sequencing errors and frequency errors arising from PCR heterogeneity. CDR3Translator translated TCRs and extracted CDR3s from the conserved cysteine to the FGXG phenylalanine, flagging non-productive sequences. Gini, Shannon entropy and inverse Simpson indices were computed after subsampling the repertoires to the same number of UMI-defined TCRs. Power-law fits to clonotype abundance distributions were performed by maximum likelihood within the linear range. On one naive CD8 sample, the pipeline and MIGEC gave similar UMI counts, unique TCR numbers and clonal distributions. A set of several thousand CMV-associated CDR3 sequences, compiled from VDJdb and a published dataset, was used to search the repertoires. TCRdb reran the public reads through fastp at Q25 and MiXCR, keeping productive beta chains. Duplicate CDR3 protein sequences are folded into a single record with the most common DNA and genes. The V and J calls were not made by the authors but by TCRdb's processing. This sample is represented by tens of thousands of distinct CDR3 sequences; 9.5% to 11% of them were singletons. The ten largest account for 15% to 20% of the sample.

The TCR comes from a human donor in good health. The specimen was central memory CD8+ T cells from blood. Taken with the paper, the label for cell subset or site translates to: central memory, CD45RA- CD27+. The chain uses TRBV30 and TRBJ1-1, with the D gene too uncertain to name. The CDR3: CAWSGADMNTEAFF. The bases read TGTGCCTGGAGTGGTGCAGACATGAACACTGAAGCTTTCTTT.